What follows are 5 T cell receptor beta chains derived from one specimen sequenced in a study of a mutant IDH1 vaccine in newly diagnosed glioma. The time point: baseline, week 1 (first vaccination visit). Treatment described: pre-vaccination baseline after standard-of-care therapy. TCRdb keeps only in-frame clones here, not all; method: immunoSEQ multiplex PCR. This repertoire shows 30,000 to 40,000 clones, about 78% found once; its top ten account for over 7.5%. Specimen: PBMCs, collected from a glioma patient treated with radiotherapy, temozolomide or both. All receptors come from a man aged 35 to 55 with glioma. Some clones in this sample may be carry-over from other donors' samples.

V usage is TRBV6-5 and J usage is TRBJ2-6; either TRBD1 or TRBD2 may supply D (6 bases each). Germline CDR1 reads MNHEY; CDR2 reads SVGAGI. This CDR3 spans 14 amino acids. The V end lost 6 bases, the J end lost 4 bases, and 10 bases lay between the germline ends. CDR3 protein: CASSRGPGANVLTF. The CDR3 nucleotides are TGTGCCAGCAGCCGGGGGCCCGGGGCCAACGTCCTGACTTTC.

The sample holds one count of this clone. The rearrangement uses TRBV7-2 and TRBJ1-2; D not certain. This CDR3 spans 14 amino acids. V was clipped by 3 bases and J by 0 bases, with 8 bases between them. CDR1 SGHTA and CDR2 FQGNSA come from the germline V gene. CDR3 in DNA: TGTGCCAGCAGCTTGACGACCGCTAACTATGGCTACACCTTC. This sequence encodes CASSLTTANYGYTF. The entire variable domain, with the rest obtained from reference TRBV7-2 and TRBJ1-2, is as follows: GAGVSQSPSNKVTEKGKDVELRCDPISGHTALYWYRQSLGQGLEFLIYFQGNSAPDKSGLPSDRFSAERTGGSVSTLTIQRTQQEDSAVYLCASSLTTANYGYTFGSGTRLTVV.

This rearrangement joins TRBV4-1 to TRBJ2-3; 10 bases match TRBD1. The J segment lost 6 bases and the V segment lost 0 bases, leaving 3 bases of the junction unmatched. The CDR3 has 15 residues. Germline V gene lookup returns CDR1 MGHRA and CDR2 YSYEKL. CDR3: CASSQDGQGGDTQYF. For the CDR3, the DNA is TGCGCCAGCAGCCAAGATGGACAGGGGGGGGATACGCAGTATTTT.

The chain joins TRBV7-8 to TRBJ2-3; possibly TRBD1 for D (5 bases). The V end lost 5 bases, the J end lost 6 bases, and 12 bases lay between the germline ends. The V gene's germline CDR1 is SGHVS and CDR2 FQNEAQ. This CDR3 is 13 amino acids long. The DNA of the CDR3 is TGTGCCAGCAGCCCATACGCAGGGGATACGCAGTATTTT. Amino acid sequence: CASSPYAGDTQYF.

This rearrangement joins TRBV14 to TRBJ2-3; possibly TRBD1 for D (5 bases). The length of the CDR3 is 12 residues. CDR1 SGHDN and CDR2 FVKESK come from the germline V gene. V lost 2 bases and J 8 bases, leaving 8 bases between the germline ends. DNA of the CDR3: TGTGCCAGCAGCCAATTGGGGCGTACGCAGTATTTT. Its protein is CASSQLGRTQYF.